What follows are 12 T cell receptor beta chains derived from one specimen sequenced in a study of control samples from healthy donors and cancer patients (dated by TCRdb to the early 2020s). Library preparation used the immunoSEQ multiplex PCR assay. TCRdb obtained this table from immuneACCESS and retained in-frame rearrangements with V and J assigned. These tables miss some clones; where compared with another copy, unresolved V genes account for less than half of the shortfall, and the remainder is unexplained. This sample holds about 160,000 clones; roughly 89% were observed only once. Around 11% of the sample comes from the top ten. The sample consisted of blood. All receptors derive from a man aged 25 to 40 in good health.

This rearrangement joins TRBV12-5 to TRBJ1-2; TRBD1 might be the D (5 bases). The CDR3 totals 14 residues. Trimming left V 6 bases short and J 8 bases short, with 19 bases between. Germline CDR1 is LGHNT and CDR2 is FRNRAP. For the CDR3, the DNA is TGTGCTAGTGGCCGCGGGACCTTCGTTGCGGGCTACACCTTC. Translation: CASGRGTFVAGYTF.

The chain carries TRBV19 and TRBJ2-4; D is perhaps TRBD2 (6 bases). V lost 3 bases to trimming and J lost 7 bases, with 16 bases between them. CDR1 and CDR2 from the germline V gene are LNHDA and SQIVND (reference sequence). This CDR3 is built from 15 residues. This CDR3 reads CASSMSRGVPNIQYF. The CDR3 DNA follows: TGTGCCAGTAGTATGTCGCGGGGCGTCCCGAACATTCAGTACTTC.

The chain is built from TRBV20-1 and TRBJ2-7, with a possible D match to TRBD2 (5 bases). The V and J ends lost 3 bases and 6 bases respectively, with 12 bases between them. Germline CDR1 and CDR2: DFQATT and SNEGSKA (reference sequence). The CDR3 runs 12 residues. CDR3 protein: CSASFNAGEQYF. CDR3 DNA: TGCAGTGCTAGTTTCAACGCGGGCGAGCAGTACTTC.

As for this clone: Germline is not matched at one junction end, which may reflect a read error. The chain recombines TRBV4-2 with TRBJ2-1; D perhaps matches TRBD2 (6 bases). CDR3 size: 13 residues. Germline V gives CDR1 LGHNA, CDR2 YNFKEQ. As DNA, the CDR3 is TGTGCCAGCAGCCAACAATCCACGGGGGTCGGAGTCTTC. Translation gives CASSQQSTGVGVF.

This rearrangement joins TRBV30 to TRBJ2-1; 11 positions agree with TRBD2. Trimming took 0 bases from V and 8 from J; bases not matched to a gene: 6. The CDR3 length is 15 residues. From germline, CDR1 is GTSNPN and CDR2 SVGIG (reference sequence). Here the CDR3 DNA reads TGTGCCTGGAGTGTACTAGCGGGAGAGGGGTATGAGCAGTTCTTC. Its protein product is CAWSVLAGEGYEQFF.

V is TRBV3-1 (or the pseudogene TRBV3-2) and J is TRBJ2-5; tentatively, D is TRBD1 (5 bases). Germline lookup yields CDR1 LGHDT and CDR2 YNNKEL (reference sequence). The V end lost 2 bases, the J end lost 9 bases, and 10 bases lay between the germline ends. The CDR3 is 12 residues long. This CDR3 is CASSQTPGSQYF. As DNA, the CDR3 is TGTGCCAGCAGCCAAACTCCAGGGTCCCAGTACTTC.

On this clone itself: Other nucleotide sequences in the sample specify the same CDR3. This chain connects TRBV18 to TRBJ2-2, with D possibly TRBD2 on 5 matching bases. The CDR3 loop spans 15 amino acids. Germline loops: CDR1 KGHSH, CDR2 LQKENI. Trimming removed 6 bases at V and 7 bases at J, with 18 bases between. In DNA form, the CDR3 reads TGTGCCAGCTCGCCAAATCCTATCCGGGGCGGGGAGCTGTTTTTT. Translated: CASSPNPIRGGELFF.

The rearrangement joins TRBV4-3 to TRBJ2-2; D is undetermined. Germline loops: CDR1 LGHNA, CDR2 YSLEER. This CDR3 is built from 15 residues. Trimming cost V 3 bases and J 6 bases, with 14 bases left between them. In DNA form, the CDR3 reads TGCGCCAGCAGCCACACCGTCGGTCCCGCCGGGGAGCTGTTTTTT. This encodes CASSHTVGPAGELFF.

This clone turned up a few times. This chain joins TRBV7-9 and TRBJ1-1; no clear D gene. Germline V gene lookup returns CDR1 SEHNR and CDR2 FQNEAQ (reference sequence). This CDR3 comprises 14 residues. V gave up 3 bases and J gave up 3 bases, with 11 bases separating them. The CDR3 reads CASSFEARDTEAFF. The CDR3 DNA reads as TGTGCCAGCAGCTTCGAGGCCAGAGACACTGAAGCTTTCTTT.

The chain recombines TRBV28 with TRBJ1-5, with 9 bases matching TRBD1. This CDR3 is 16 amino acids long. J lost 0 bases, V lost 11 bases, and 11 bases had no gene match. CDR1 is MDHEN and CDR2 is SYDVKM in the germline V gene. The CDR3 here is CAGRQGDLYSNQPQHF. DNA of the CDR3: TGTGCCGGTCGACAGGGGGATCTCTATAGCAATCAGCCCCAGCATTTT.

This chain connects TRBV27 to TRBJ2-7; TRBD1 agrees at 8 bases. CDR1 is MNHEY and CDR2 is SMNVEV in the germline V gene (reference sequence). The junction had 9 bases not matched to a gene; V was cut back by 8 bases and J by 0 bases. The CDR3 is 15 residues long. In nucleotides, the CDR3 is TGTGCCAGCGGCCCCATCCAGGGGGCCTCCTACGAGCAGTACTTC. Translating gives CASGPIQGASYEQYF.

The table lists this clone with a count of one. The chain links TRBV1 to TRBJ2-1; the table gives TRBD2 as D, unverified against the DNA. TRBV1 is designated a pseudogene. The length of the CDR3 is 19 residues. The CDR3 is CTSSAKRGPLIKSYNEQFF. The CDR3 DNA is TGCACCAGCAGCGCAAAGCGGGGGCCCTTGATAAAGTCCTACAATGAGCAGTTCTTC.